The rows below give T cell receptor beta chains drawn from one sample of a study of cytomegalovirus exposure and HLA in healthy donors. Measured with immunoSEQ multiplex PCR; TCRdb has only the in-frame clones, and not every one. The sample shows 140,000 to 150,000 clones, approximately 94% of them seen only once. The sample comprised PBMCs. The receptors come from a man aged 18 to 35 in good health and CMV-seropositive. Each CDR3 is given without its conserved first and last residue. Each record gives: clone size, V gene, J gene, CDR3 protein. Size is omitted from some rows. Given values are once, few, many or a class for expanded clones.

size: once; V: TRBV6-1; J: TRBJ1-5; CDR3: ASTRQLNQPQH
size: -; V: TRBV28; J: TRBJ1-2; CDR3: ASSFGDSHYGYT
size: -; V: TRBV28; J: TRBJ1-5; CDR3: ASSLQGRGPQH
size: once; V: TRBV19; J: TRBJ2-2; CDR3: ASSRANSNTGELF
size: -; V: TRBV7-8; J: TRBJ1-5; CDR3: ASSLGKGKPQH
size: -; V: TRBV2; J: TRBJ2-4; CDR3: ASSEGAAYENIQY
size: -; V: TRBV23-1; J: TRBJ1-4; CDR3: ASSRERVYEKLF
size: once; V: TRBV4-1; J: TRBJ2-7; CDR3: ASSQDSPAGGLTYEQY
size: -; V: TRBV6-4; J: TRBJ2-7; CDR3: ASLAPTDSYEQY
size: -; V: TRBV19; J: TRBJ2-1; CDR3: AISPTSGTMDEQF
size: -; V: TRBV11-3; J: TRBJ2-2; CDR3: ASSVTSGNTGELF
size: -; V: TRBV7-9; J: TRBJ2-7; CDR3: ASSYGQLETYEQY
size: -; V: TRBV7-2; J: TRBJ1-5; CDR3: ASSLGQEQPQH
size: -; V: TRBV27; J: TRBJ2-5; CDR3: ASSSRSLAGGPPETQY
size: once; V: TRBV5-1; J: TRBJ2-2; CDR3: ASSSTQGGSGELF
size: -; V: TRBV19; J: TRBJ2-7; CDR3: ASSISGQSYEQY
size: -; V: TRBV5-1; J: TRBJ2-7; CDR3: ASSLFAGTSYEQY
size: few; V: TRBV29-1; J: TRBJ1-2; CDR3: SVVGGMRGYT
size: -; V: TRBV7-9; J: TRBJ1-4; CDR3: ASSHGGEPEKLF
size: -; V: TRBV30; J: TRBJ1-6; CDR3: AWKGTATAERYSRSPLH
size: -; V: TRBV18; J: TRBJ2-5; CDR3: ASSPSTGGQQTQY
size: -; V: TRBV5-1; J: TRBJ2-2; CDR3: ASRGQGASRHTGELF
size: -; V: TRBV10-3; J: TRBJ2-2; CDR3: AIGAGRNTGELF
size: -; V: TRBV18; J: TRBJ1-1; CDR3: ASSPRTGLNTEAF
size: few; V: TRBV28; J: TRBJ2-1; CDR3: ASLAGGYNEQF
size: -; V: TRBV15; J: TRBJ2-2; CDR3: ATSRDREVTGELF
size: -; V: TRBV6-1; J: TRBJ2-7; CDR3: ASRGTSGSVYEQY
size: -; V: TRBV28; J: TRBJ1-2; CDR3: ASSSGHLLPYGYT
size: once; V: TRBV20-1; J: TRBJ1-4; CDR3: SASPGDSLF
size: -; V: TRBV6-5; J: TRBJ2-1; CDR3: ASSYTSAPPNNEQF
size: -; V: TRBV19; J: TRBJ2-7; CDR3: ASSMTADGLYEQY
size: -; V: TRBV18; J: TRBJ2-2; CDR3: ASSPATGGDTGELF
size: -; V: TRBV2; J: TRBJ2-7; CDR3: ASSEGGDYEQY
size: -; V: TRBV5-8; J: TRBJ1-2; CDR3: ASSFFAQGGGYT
size: -; V: TRBV5-1; J: TRBJ2-7; CDR3: ASSAGLAGAYEQY